This T cell receptor (beta chain) was found in a study of cytomegalovirus exposure and HLA in healthy donors. A remark on this clone: No antigen is known for it.

Some clones are missing from TCRdb's copy, which holds only in-frame ones; the method was immunoSEQ multiplex PCR. The data hold 90,000 to 140,000 clones, with roughly nine tenths observed a single time. Germline assignment: CDR1 MNHEY and CDR2 SMNVEV (reference sequence). The V end was cut by 0 bases, the J end by 5 bases, with 13 bases between. This CDR3 region has 15 residues. Notes on the study in general: TCR sequences were mostly rare, though some public TCRs occurred in many donors. The study labeled 150 or so TCR beta chains cytomegalovirus-associated.

Sequenced sample: PBMCs. The chain is built from TRBV27 and TRBJ2-5, with D perhaps TRBD2 (5 bases). The TCR originated in a woman younger than 30 in good health and CMV-seropositive. The CDR3 reads CASSLSLTMGETQYF. The CDR3 DNA reads TGTGCCAGCAGTTTATCCCTGACTATGGGGGAGACCCAGTACTTC.